Shown below are 11 T cell receptor beta chains from a single sample sequenced in a study of blood T cell repertoires in COVID-19. The protocol was immunoSEQ multiplex PCR, while the TCRdb copy is restricted to in-frame clones and leaves out a portion. The sample carries 120,000 to 150,000 clones, about 82% recorded once. The sample taken for sequencing was peripheral blood. The origin of the receptors is a woman in her 40s with active or convalescent COVID-19.

The chain links TRBV18 to TRBJ2-1; tentative D call: TRBD2 (5 bases). In germline, CDR1 is KGHSH, CDR2 LQKENI. CDR3 length: 12 amino acids. Trimming took 3 bases from V and 7 from J, leaving 7 bases between them. The CDR3: CASSPSGNEQFF. The CDR3 coding sequence is TGTGCCAGCTCACCCTCGGGGAATGAGCAGTTCTTC.

This clone occurred a few times. The J gene is TRBJ1-1, the V gene TRBV7-2; no definite D call. The CDR3 length is 16 residues. Germline assignment: CDR1 SGHTA and CDR2 FQGNSA. With 5 bases removed from V and 2 bases from J, the gap between germline ends came to 18 bases. CDR3 sequence reads: CASSHAAPGANTEAFF. The CDR3, as DNA: TGTGCCAGCAGCCACGCGGCCCCGGGAGCCAACACTGAAGCTTTCTTT.

The V gene is TRBV28, the J gene TRBJ1-2, with D unclear. The CDR3 has 15 amino acids. Germline assignment: CDR1 MDHEN and CDR2 SYDVKM. V dropped 10 bases and J dropped 3 bases, with 21 bases sitting between them. The DNA of the CDR3 is TGTGCCACCCCCTCGTCGATACCGGGAGACTATGGCTACACCTTC. Translated, it gives CATPSSIPGDYGYTF.

The chain combines TRBV2 with TRBJ1-3; D is ambiguous. Trimming removed 7 bases from V and 4 bases from J, with 20 bases in between. The germline CDR1 and CDR2 sequences are SNHLY and FYNNEI. CDR3 length equals 16 residues. CDR3 sequence: CASIPSLGHSGNTIYF. The CDR3 nucleotides read TGTGCCAGCATCCCCTCACTGGGCCACTCGGGAAACACCATATATTTT.

V is TRBV5-1 and J is TRBJ2-2; the match to TRBD2 covers 13 bases. The CDR3 has 15 amino acids. CDR1 and CDR2 from the germline V gene are SGHRS and YFSETQ. V trimming: 8 bases; J trimming: 4 bases; junction bases outside the gene matches: 5. CDR3 sequence reads: CASTRTSGSTGELFF. CDR3 coding DNA: TGCGCCAGTACCCGGACTAGCGGGAGCACCGGGGAGCTGTTTTTT. The variable domain in full, completed from reference TRBV5-1 and TRBJ2-2, reads KAGVTQTPRYLIKTRGQQVTLSCSPISGHRSVSWYQQTPGQGLQFLFEYFSETQRNKGNFPGRFSGRQFSNSRSEMNVSTLELGDSALYLCASTRTSGSTGELFFGEGSRLTVL.

The J gene is TRBJ1-5, the V gene TRBV2; 7 bases line up with TRBD1. V shed 8 bases, J shed 2 bases, and the junction held 6 bases outside the gene matches. Germline CDR1 reads SNHLY; CDR2 reads FYNNEI. CDR3 length: 14 amino acids. In nucleotides, the CDR3 is TGTGCCAGCTCGGTTACAGGGGGCAATCAGCCCCAGCATTTT. It translates to CASSVTGGNQPQHF.

The J gene is TRBJ1-2, the V gene TRBV5-1; D is unclear. Trimming removed 0 bases at V and 0 bases at J, with 15 bases between. The CDR3 consists of 17 residues. CDR1 is SGHRS, CDR2 YFSETQ, per germline. The DNA for the CDR3 is TGCGCCAGCAGCTTGGGTGGCAGGTTTATGACTAACTATGGCTACACCTTC. Its protein product is CASSLGGRFMTNYGYTF.

Only one count was recorded for this clone. V and J are TRBV28 and TRBJ1-6; TRBD1 agrees at 8 bases. The CDR3 runs to 18 residues. V dropped 5 bases and J dropped 7; count of bases not matched to a gene: 16. CDR1 is MDHEN and CDR2 is SYDVKM in the germline V gene. The CDR3: CASSLPGGTGDGNSPLHF. CDR3 sequence (DNA): TGTGCCAGCAGTCTACCAGGGGGCACAGGGGATGGAAATTCACCCCTCCACTTT.

The chain uses TRBV5-6 and TRBJ1-3; D is unresolved. Germline CDR1 SGHDT, CDR2 YYEEEE. V was clipped by 0 bases and J by 0 bases, with 10 bases between them. The CDR3 length is 16 residues. CDR3 coding DNA: TGTGCCAGCAGCTTGGAGCCGCCGATCTCTGGAAACACCATATATTTT. Its translation is CASSLEPPISGNTIYF.

V and J are TRBV12-3 or TRBV12-4 and TRBJ1-1, with D unresolved. The CDR3 is 13 amino acids. The germline V and J ends were trimmed by 5 bases and 3 bases, with 10 bases remaining between them. The DNA for the CDR3 is TGTGCCAGCAGTCCCGGGTGGTACACTGAAGCTTTCTTT. Protein: CASSPGWYTEAFF.

The genes are TRBV28 and TRBJ2-7, with TRBD2 identical over 7 bases. The CDR3 has 16 amino acids. The V gene's germline CDR1 is MDHEN and CDR2 SYDVKM. J lost 3 bases, V lost 1 base, and 9 bases had no gene match. In nucleotides, the CDR3 is TGTGCCAGCAGTTTATTACGGCGGGGGACTAACTACGAGCAGTACTTC. Residues: CASSLLRRGTNYEQYF. Drawing the rest from reference TRBV28 and TRBJ2-7, the complete variable domain is DVKVTQSSRYLVKRTGEKVFLECVQDMDHENMFWYRQDPGLGLRLIYFSYDVKMKEKGDIPEGYSVSREKKERFSLILESASTNQTSMYLCASSLLRRGTNYEQYFGPGTRLTVT.